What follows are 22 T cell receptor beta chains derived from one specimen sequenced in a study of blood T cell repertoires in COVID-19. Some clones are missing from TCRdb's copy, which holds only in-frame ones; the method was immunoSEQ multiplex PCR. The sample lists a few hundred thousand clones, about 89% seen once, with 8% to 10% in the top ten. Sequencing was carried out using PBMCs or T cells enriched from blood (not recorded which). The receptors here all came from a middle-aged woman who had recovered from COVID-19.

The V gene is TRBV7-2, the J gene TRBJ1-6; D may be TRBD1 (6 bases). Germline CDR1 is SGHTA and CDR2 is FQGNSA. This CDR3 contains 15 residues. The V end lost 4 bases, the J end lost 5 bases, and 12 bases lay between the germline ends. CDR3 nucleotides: TGTGCCAGCAGCTCACAGGGTATGGATAATTCACCCCTCCACTTT. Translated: CASSSQGMDNSPLHF.

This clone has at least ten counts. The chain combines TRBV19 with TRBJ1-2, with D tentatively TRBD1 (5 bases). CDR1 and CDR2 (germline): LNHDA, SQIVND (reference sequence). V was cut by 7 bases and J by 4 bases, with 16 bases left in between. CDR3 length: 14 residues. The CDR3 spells CASIENPQGYGYTF. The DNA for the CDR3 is TGTGCCAGTATCGAAAATCCCCAGGGCTATGGCTACACCTTC.

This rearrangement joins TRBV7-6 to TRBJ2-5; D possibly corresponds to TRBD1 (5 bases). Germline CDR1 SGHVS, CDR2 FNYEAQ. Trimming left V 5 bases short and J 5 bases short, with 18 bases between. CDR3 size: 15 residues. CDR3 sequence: CASSGSSQGRETQYF. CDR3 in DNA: TGTGCCAGCAGCGGGTCGAGCCAGGGTAGGGAGACCCAGTACTTC.

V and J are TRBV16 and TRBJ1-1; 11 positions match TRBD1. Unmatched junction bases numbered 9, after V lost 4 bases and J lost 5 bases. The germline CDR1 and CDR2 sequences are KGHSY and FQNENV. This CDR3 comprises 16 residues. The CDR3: CASSLTRTGGMTEAFF. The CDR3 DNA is TGTGCCAGCAGCCTTACCAGGACAGGGGGCATGACTGAAGCTTTCTTT.

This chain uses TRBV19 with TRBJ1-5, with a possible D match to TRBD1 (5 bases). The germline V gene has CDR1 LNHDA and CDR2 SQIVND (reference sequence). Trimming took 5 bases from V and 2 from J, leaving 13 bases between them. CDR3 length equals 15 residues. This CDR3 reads CASSPGGVGNQPQHF. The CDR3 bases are TGTGCCAGTAGTCCGGGGGGGGTGGGCAATCAGCCCCAGCATTTT.

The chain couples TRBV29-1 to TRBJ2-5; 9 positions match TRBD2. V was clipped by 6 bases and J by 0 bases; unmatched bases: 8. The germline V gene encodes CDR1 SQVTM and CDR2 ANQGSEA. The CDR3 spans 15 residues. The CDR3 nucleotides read TGCAGCGTCCAACCTAGCGGGACCTACCAAGAGACCCAGTACTTC. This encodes CSVQPSGTYQETQYF.

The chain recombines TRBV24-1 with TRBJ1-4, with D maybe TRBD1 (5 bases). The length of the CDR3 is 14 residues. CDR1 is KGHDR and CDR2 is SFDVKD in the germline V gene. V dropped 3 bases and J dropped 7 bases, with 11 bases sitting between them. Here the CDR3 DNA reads TGTGCCACCAGTGATGGAGGGGCGGGTGAAAAACTGTTTTTT. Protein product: CATSDGGAGEKLFF.

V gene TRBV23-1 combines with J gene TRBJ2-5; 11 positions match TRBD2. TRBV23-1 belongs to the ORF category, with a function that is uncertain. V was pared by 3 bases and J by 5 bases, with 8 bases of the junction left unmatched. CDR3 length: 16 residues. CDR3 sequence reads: CASSHSGLAGCETQYF. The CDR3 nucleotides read TGCGCCAGCAGTCACTCAGGACTAGCGGGCTGTGAGACCCAGTACTTC.

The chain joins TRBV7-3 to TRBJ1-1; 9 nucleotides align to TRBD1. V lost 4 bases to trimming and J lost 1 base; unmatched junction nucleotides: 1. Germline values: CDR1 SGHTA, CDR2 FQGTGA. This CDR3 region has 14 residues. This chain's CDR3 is CASSSTGGNTEAFF. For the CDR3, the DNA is TGTGCCAGCAGCTCGACAGGGGGGAACACTGAAGCTTTCTTT.

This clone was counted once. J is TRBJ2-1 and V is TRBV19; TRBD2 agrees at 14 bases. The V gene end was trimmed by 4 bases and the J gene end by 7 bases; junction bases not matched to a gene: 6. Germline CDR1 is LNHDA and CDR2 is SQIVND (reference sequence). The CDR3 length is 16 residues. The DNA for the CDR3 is TGTGCCAGTAGTAAGGGACTAGCGGGAGTCTGGAATGAGCAGTTCTTC. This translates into CASSKGLAGVWNEQFF.

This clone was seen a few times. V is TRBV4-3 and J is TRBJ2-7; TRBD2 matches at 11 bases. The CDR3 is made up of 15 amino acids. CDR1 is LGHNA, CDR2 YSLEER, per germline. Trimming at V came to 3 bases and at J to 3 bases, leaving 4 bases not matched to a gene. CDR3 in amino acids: CASSQETSGIYEQYF. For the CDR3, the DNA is TGCGCCAGCAGCCAGGAGACTAGCGGGATCTACGAGCAGTACTTC.

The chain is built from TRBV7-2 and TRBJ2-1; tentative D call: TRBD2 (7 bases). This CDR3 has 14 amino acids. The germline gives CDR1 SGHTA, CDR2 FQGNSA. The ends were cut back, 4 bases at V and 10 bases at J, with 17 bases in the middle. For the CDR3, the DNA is TGTGCCAGCAGCTCCGGGACTAACACAGGGGAGCAGTTCTTC. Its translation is CASSSGTNTGEQFF.

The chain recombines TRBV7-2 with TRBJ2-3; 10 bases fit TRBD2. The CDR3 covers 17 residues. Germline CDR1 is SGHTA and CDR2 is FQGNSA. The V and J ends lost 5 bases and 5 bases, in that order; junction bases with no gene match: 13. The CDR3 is CASSPPLSGGAIDTQYF. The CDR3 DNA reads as TGTGCCAGCAGCCCCCCCCTAAGCGGGGGGGCCATAGATACGCAGTATTTT.

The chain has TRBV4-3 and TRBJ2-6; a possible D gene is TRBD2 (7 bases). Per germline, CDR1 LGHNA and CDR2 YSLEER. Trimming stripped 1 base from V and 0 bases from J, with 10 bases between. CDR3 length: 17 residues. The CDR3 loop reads CASSQGEGGSGANVLTF. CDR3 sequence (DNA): TGCGCCAGCAGCCAAGGGGAGGGGGGCTCTGGGGCCAACGTCCTGACTTTC.

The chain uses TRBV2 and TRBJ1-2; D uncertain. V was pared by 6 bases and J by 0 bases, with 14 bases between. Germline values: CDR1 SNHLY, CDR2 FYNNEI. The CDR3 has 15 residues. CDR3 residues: CASSRDTPSNYGYTF. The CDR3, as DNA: TGTGCCAGCAGCCGAGATACTCCCTCTAACTATGGCTACACCTTC.

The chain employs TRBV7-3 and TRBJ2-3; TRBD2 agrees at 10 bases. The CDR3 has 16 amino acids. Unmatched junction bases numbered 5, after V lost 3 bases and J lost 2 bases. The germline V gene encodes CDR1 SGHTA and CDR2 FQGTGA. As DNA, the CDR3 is TGTGCCAGCAGCTTGGGACTAGCGAGACTCACAGATACGCAGTATTTT. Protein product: CASSLGLARLTDTQYF.

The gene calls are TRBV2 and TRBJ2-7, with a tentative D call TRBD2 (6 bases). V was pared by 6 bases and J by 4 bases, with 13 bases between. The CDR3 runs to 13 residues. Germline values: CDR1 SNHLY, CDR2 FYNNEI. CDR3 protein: CASRPSAGYEQYF. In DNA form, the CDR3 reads TGTGCCAGCAGACCCAGCGCGGGATACGAGCAGTACTTC.

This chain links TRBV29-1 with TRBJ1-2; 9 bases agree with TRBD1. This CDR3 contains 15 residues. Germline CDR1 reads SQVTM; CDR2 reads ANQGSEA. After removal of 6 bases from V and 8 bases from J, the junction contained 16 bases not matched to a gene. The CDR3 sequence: CSVPTGGFTSGGYTF. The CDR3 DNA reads TGCAGCGTACCGACAGGGGGATTTACGTCGGGGGGCTACACCTTC.

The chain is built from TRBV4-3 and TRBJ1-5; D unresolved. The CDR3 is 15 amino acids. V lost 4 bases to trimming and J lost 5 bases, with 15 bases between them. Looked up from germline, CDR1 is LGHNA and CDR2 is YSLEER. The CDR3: CASSLMEGKDQPQHF. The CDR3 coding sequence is TGCGCCAGCAGCCTCATGGAGGGTAAGGATCAGCCCCAGCATTTT.

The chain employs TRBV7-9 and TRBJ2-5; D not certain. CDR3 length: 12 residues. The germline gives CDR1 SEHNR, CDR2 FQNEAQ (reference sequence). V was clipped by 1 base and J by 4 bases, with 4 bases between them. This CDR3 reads CASSLVRETQYF. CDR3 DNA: TGTGCCAGCAGCTTAGTCCGAGAGACCCAGTACTTC.

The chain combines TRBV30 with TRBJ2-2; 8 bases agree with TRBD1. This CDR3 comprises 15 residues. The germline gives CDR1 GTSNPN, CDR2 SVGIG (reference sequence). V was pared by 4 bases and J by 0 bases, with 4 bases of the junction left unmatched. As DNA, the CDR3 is TGTGCCTGGACCGGCAGGGGGCCGAACACCGGGGAGCTGTTTTTT. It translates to CAWTGRGPNTGELFF.

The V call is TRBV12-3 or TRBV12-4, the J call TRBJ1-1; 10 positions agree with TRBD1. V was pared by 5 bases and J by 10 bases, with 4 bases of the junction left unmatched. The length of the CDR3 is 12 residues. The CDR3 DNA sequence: TGTGCCAGCAGTCGACAGGGGGCCGGAGCTTTCTTT. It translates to CASSRQGAGAFF.